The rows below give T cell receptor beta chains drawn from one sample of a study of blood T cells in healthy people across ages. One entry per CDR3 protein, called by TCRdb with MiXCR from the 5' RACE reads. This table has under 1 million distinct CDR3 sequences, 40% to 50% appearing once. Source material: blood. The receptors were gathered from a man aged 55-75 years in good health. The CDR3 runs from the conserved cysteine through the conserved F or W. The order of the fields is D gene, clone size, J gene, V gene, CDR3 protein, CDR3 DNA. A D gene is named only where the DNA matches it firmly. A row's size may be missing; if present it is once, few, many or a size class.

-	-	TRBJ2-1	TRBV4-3	CASSPDPFSSYNEQFF	TGCGCCAGCAGCCCGGACCCTTTTAGCTCCTACAATGAGCAGTTCTTC
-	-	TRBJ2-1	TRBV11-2	CASGSSGWDEQFF	TGTGCCAGCGGATCATCAGGGTGGGATGAGCAGTTCTTC
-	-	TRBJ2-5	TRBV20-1	CSARERGETQYF	TGCAGTGCCCGAGAGAGGGGCGAGACCCAGTACTTC
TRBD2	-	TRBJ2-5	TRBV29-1	CSVERGVGATQYF	TGCAGCGTTGAGCGGGGGGTGGGAGCGACCCAGTACTTC
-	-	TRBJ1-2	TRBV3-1	CASTRSGPGGYTF	TGTGCCAGCACCCGGTCGGGCCCAGGTGGCTACACCTTC
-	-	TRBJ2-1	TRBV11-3	CASSLTGSEDYNEQFF	TGTGCCAGCAGCTTAACTGGCAGCGAAGACTACAATGAGCAGTTCTTC
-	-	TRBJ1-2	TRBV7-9	CASSFRDIVYGYTF	TGTGCCAGCAGCTTCCGGGACATCGTCTATGGCTACACCTTC
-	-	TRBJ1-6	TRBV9	CASSEVGMNSPLHF	TGTGCCAGCAGCGAGGTGGGGATGAATTCACCCCTCCACTTT
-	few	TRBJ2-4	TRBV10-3	CAISEVSAKNIQYF	TGTGCCATCAGTGAGGTATCAGCCAAAAACATTCAGTACTTC
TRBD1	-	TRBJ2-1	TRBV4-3	CASSQDSYRGWDNEQFF	TGCGCCAGCAGCCAAGATAGTTACAGGGGATGGGATAATGAGCAGTTCTTC
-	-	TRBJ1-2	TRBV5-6	CACSLVAAGFYGYTF	TGTGCCTGCAGCTTGGTGGCTGCGGGATTCTATGGCTACACCTTC
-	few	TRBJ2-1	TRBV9	CASSAVGPSHNEQFF	TGTGCCAGCAGCGCGGTTGGGCCCTCCCACAATGAGCAGTTCTTC
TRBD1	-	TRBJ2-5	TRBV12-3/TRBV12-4	CASSPAPGDRGEQYF	TGTGCCAGCAGTCCCGCCCCGGGGGACAGGGGAGAGCAGTACTTC
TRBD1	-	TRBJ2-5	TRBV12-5	CASGDTNRDRVSETQYF	TGTGCTAGTGGCGACACAAACCGGGACAGGGTGTCCGAGACCCAGTACTTC
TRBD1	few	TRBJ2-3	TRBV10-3	CATLRGTTDTQYF	TGTGCCACCCTCAGGGGGACCACAGATACGCAGTATTTT
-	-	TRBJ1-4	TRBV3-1	CASSQVGSGNEKLFF	TGTGCCAGCAGCCAAGTGGGTTCTGGGAATGAAAAACTGTTTTTT
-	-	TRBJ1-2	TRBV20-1	CSARGSLSARGEVYYTF	TGCAGTGCTAGAGGGTCGCTATCGGCACGAGGCGAGGTGTACTACACCTTC
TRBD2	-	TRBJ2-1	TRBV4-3	CASSQASGETYNEQFF	TGCGCCAGCAGCCAGGCTAGCGGGGAGACCTACAATGAGCAGTTCTTC
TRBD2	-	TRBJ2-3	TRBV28	CASSRVRLAGSTSDTQYF	TGTGCCAGCAGCAGGGTCAGACTAGCGGGGAGCACGTCAGATACGCAGTATTTT
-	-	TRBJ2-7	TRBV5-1	CASSVGQWNEQYF	TGCGCCAGCAGCGTCGGACAGTGGAACGAGCAGTACTTC
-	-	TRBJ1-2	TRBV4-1	CASSQVVFSSGQGFYGYTF	TGCGCCAGCAGCCAAGTGGTTTTCTCCTCGGGACAAGGCTTCTATGGCTACACCTTC
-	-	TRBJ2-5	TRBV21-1	CANSKDSKEETQYF	TGTGCCAACAGCAAAGATTCAAAGGAAGAGACCCAGTACTTC
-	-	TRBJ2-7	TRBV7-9	CASGRLSSYEQYF	TGTGCCAGCGGCAGGCTGAGCTCCTACGAGCAGTACTTC
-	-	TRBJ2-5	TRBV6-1	CASNGARGARQETQYF	TGTGCCAGCAACGGCGCGCGCGGGGCCCGCCAAGAGACCCAGTACTTC
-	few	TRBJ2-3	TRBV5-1	CASSLNPVVMADTQYF	TGCGCCAGCAGCTTGAATCCAGTGGTAATGGCAGATACGCAGTATTTT
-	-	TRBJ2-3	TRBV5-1	CASSPPLAEGADTQYF	TGCGCCAGCAGCCCCCCACTTGCGGAGGGGGCGGATACGCAGTATTTT
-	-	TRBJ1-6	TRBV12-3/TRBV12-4	CASRRGAGIGNSPLHF	TGTGCCAGCAGGCGAGGGGCGGGCATTGGTAATTCACCCCTCCACTTT
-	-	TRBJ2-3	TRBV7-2	CASSVNSYSDTQYF	TGTGCCAGCAGCGTAAATTCCTATTCAGATACGCAGTATTTT
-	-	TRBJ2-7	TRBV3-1	CTSSQDNAILYEQYF	TGTACCAGCAGCCAAGACAATGCGATCCTCTACGAGCAGTACTTC
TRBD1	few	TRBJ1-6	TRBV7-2	CASSSKTGGYSPLHF	TGTGCCAGCAGCTCCAAGACAGGGGGTTATTCACCCCTCCACTTT
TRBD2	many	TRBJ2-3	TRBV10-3	CATQTSGVTDTQYF	TGTGCCACCCAGACTAGCGGGGTAACAGATACGCAGTATTTT